One sample yielded the 20 T cell receptor beta chains listed below, sequenced in a study of T-cell memory formation after mild COVID-19 (dated by TCRdb to the early 2020s). Libraries were built with 5' RACE. TCRdb shows the sequencer as Illumina NovaSeq 6000. Through fastp at Q25 and MiXCR, TCRdb rebuilt clones from the public reads, retaining in-frame beta chains. Entries are consolidated by CDR3 protein sequence, retaining the most common genes and DNA. Counted in this sample were around 130,000 distinct CDR3 sequences; about a sixth of them appeared once. The top ten constitute about 5% of the sample. Sample: PBMCs or a T cell subset sorted from them (not recorded which). Source of these receptors: a young man who had mild COVID-19 (a few samples of this study predate the infection). The sample titles of this study are shuffled in the database, so cell type and time point are left out; the donor was told from shared clones.

V gene TRBV11-2 combines with J gene TRBJ1-1; D possibly corresponds to TRBD1 (6 bases). Germline V CDR1 and CDR2: SGHAT, FQNNGV. The CDR3 has 18 residues. Trimming cost V 3 bases and J 3 bases, with 23 bases left between them. Here the CDR3 reads CASSLGQSLSGTDTEAFF. DNA of the CDR3: TGTGCCAGCAGCTTGGGACAATCCCTCTCGGGGACGGACACTGAAGCTTTCTTT. The full variable domain, rest sourced from reference TRBV11-2 and TRBJ1-1, is EAGVAQSPRYKIIEKRQSVAFWCNPISGHATLYWYQQILGQGPKLLIQFQNNGVVDDSQLPKDRFSAERLKGVDSTLKIQPAKLEDSAVYLCASSLGQSLSGTDTEAFFGQGTRLTVV.

The chain links TRBV20-1 to TRBJ2-5; 7 nucleotides align to TRBD1. Trimming took 5 bases from V and 1 from J; bases not matched to a gene: 7. The CDR3 extends over 14 amino acids. Germline-derived CDR1 and CDR2 are DFQATT and SNEGSKA (reference sequence). CDR3 sequence reads: CSAPTGVTQETQYF. As DNA, the CDR3 is TGCAGTGCTCCCACAGGGGTCACCCAAGAGACCCAGTACTTC.

The V call is TRBV20-1, the J call TRBJ2-1, with TRBD2 matching over 8 bases. Germline V gene data show CDR1 as DFQATT and CDR2 as SNEGSKA (reference sequence). The CDR3 is made up of 15 amino acids. The V gene end was trimmed by 0 bases and the J gene end by 7 bases; junction bases not matched to a gene: 8. The CDR3 nucleotides are TGCAGTGCTAGAGATCCCCGGGGGGGCGCGAATGAGCAGTTCTTC. Protein product: CSARDPRGGANEQFF.

The J gene is TRBJ2-3, the V gene TRBV29-1; 7 bases map to TRBD1. The germline V gene has CDR1 SQVTM and CDR2 ANQGSEA. The CDR3 loop spans 11 amino acids. Losses at the gene ends were 3 bases for V and 10 bases for J; bases not matched to a gene: 4. CDR3 nucleotide sequence: TGCAGCGTTGACCAGGGGGTAGCGCAGTATTTT. Protein sequence: CSVDQGVAQYF.

The chain uses TRBV3-1 and TRBJ2-7; TRBD1 is a possible D gene (6 bases). The V end lost 0 bases, the J end lost 4 bases, and 7 bases lay between the germline ends. CDR3 length: 13 amino acids. CDR1 is LGHDT and CDR2 is YNNKEL in the germline V gene (reference sequence). CDR3 region: CASSQDGQYEQYF. The CDR3 DNA reads TGTGCCAGCAGCCAAGATGGACAGTACGAGCAGTACTTC.

The rearrangement joins TRBV5-6 to TRBJ1-6, with a tentative D call TRBD1 (5 bases). V lost 0 bases to trimming and J lost 10 bases, with 23 bases between them. The CDR3 has 18 residues. Germline V CDR1 and CDR2: SGHDT, YYEEEE. The CDR3 sequence is CASSLVVGQWGVDSPLHF. The CDR3 DNA sequence: TGTGCCAGCAGCTTGGTTGTGGGGCAATGGGGCGTCGACTCACCCCTCCACTTT.

This clonotype was recorded a few times. The rearrangement links TRBV9 to TRBJ2-3; D is possibly TRBD1 or TRBD2 (5 bases each). CDR3 size: 15 residues. V shed 0 bases and J shed 4 bases, with 12 bases lying between them. CDR1 and CDR2 from the germline V gene are SGDLS and YYNGEE. CDR3 sequence: CASSVERGWADTQYF. In nucleotides, the CDR3 is TGTGCCAGCAGCGTAGAGAGGGGATGGGCAGATACGCAGTATTTT.

The chain has TRBV5-1 and TRBJ1-2, with 7 positions matching TRBD1. Germline values: CDR1 SGHRS, CDR2 YFSETQ. The CDR3 covers 15 residues. V lost 0 bases to trimming and J lost 5 bases; unmatched junction nucleotides: 7. DNA of the CDR3: TGCGCCAGCAGCTTGGCCGGAGGGGGCAGTTATGGCTACACCTTC. It codes for CASSLAGGGSYGYTF.

The chain couples TRBV20-1 to TRBJ2-7, with 7 bases aligning to TRBD1. The germline CDR1 and CDR2 sequences are DFQATT and SNEGSKA (reference sequence). CDR3 length: 14 residues. Losses at the gene ends were 5 bases for V and 2 bases for J; bases not matched to a gene: 9. In DNA, the CDR3 is TGCAGTGCTCTGGGACAGTATAACACCTACGAGCAGTACGTC. Its protein is CSALGQYNTYEQYV.

This clonotype is judged medium-sized. The chain uses TRBV5-1 and TRBJ2-1; TRBD2 agrees at 8 bases. Germline CDR1 and CDR2: SGHRS and YFSETQ. This CDR3 is built from 15 residues. The junction had 10 bases not matched to a gene; V was cut back by 4 bases and J by 7 bases. In DNA form, the CDR3 reads TGCGCCAGCAGCCCGCTCCCGGGGGGGCAGAATGAGCAGTTCTTC. This translates into CASSPLPGGQNEQFF.

V gene TRBV6-6 combines with J gene TRBJ1-2; TRBD1 might be the D (6 bases). Trimming left V 2 bases short and J 10 bases short, with 14 bases between. The CDR3 runs to 13 residues. Germline CDR1 is MNHNY and CDR2 is SVGAGI (reference sequence). The CDR3 sequence: CASSYVGGQHYTF. CDR3 in DNA: TGTGCCAGCAGTTACGTGGGCGGACAGCACTACACCTTC.

This clonotype was detected a few times. The chain couples TRBV11-2 to TRBJ1-1; D gene uncertain. Germline CDR1 and CDR2: SGHAT and FQNNGV. Trimming cost V 1 base and J 5 bases, with 5 bases left between them. This CDR3 has 12 residues. CDR3 nucleotides: TGTGCCAGCAGCTTAGGTTGGACTGAAGCTTTCTTT. Translation: CASSLGWTEAFF.

The rearrangement joins TRBV10-1 to TRBJ2-7, with D perhaps matching TRBD2 (6 bases). Germline V gene lookup returns CDR1 WNHNN and CDR2 SYGVQD (reference sequence). This CDR3 is 13 amino acids long. Trimming stripped 8 bases from V and 4 bases from J, with 15 bases between. The CDR3 DNA reads as TGCGCCAGCTCAGACGTCGGAGGGTACGAGCAGTACTTC. Amino acids: CASSDVGGYEQYF.

This clonotype has only a few counts. V and J are TRBV6-6 and TRBJ2-7, with D tentatively TRBD2 (6 bases). Trimming stripped 2 bases from V and 9 bases from J, with 14 bases between. In germline, CDR1 is MNHNY, CDR2 SVGAGI (reference sequence). This CDR3 is 13 amino acids long. The CDR3 nucleotides read TGTGCCAGCAGTTACGCGGGGATGAAAGGGCAGTACGTC. This codes for CASSYAGMKGQYV.

The sample holds a few counts of this clonotype. The chain is built from TRBV3-1 and TRBJ1-3; maybe TRBD1 (5 bases). Germline V gene lookup returns CDR1 LGHDT and CDR2 YNNKEL (reference sequence). CDR3 size: 12 residues. V lost 0 bases to trimming and J lost 16 bases, with 13 bases between them. This chain's CDR3 is CASSQDGTRNYF. The CDR3 DNA reads as TGTGCCAGCAGCCAAGATGGGACGCGAAACTATTTT.

The V and J genes are TRBV4-2 and TRBJ1-4; tentatively, D is TRBD1 (5 bases). V lost 6 bases and J lost 2, with 7 bases in between. The CDR3 loop spans 13 amino acids. Germline V lookup: CDR1 LGHNA, CDR2 YNFKEQ. The CDR3: CASRTVTNEKLFF. Here the CDR3 DNA reads TGTGCCAGCAGGACAGTCACTAATGAAAAACTGTTTTTT.

The sample holds a few counts of this clonotype. The chain combines TRBV12-3 or TRBV12-4 with TRBJ2-5; no reliable D call. V was clipped by 0 bases and J by 5 bases, with 7 bases between them. The CDR3 contains 13 residues. CDR3 sequence: CASSLAAFETQYF. The CDR3, as DNA: TGTGCCAGCAGTTTAGCAGCGTTTGAGACCCAGTACTTC.

This chain uses TRBV5-1 with TRBJ1-5, with 8 bases aligning to TRBD1. The germline CDR1 and CDR2 sequences are SGHRS and YFSETQ. The CDR3 is made up of 15 amino acids. Trimming took 0 bases from V and 4 from J; bases not matched to a gene: 3. The CDR3 coding sequence is TGCGCCAGCAGCTTGGGGACAGGGATAAATCAGCCCCAGCATTTT. Protein product: CASSLGTGINQPQHF.

This chain joins TRBV18 and TRBJ2-1; TRBD2 agrees at 9 bases. CDR1 KGHSH and CDR2 LQKENI come from the germline V gene. The CDR3 runs 15 residues. V lost 6 bases to trimming and J lost 5 bases; unmatched junction nucleotides: 8. CDR3 nucleotide sequence: TGTGCCAGCTCGCTTAGCGGGGGCCACGACAATGAGCAGTTCTTC. Protein product: CASSLSGGHDNEQFF.

This clonotype has a count of ten or more. The gene calls are TRBV7-8 and TRBJ2-7, with D hard to call. CDR3 length equals 15 residues. Germline CDR1 SGHVS, CDR2 FQNEAQ. The V end was cut by 5 bases, the J end by 2 bases, with 16 bases between. The CDR3: CASSPRTPRAYEQYF. The CDR3 nucleotides read TGTGCCAGCAGCCCCAGGACCCCCCGGGCCTACGAGCAGTACTTC.